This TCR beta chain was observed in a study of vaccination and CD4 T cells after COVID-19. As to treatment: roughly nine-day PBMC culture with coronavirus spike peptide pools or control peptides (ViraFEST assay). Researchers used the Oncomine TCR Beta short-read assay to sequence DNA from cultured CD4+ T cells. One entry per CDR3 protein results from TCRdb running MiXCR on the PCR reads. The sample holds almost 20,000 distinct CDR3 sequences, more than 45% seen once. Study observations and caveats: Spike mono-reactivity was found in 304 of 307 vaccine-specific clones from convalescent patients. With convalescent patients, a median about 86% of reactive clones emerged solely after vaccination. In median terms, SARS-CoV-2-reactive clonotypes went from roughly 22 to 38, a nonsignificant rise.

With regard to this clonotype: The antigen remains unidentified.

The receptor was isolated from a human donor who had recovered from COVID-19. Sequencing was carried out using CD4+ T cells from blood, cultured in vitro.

The CDR3 DNA reads as TGTGCCAGCAGCGACAGGGGTACTAATGAAAAACTGTTTTTT. Protein sequence: CASSDRGTNEKLFF. This sequence joins TRBV6-1 and TRBJ1-4; 8 bases line up with TRBD1. The CDR3 covers 14 residues. Germline assignment: CDR1 MNHNS and CDR2 SASEGT. The J segment lost 2 bases and the V segment lost 6 bases, leaving 2 bases of the junction unmatched.